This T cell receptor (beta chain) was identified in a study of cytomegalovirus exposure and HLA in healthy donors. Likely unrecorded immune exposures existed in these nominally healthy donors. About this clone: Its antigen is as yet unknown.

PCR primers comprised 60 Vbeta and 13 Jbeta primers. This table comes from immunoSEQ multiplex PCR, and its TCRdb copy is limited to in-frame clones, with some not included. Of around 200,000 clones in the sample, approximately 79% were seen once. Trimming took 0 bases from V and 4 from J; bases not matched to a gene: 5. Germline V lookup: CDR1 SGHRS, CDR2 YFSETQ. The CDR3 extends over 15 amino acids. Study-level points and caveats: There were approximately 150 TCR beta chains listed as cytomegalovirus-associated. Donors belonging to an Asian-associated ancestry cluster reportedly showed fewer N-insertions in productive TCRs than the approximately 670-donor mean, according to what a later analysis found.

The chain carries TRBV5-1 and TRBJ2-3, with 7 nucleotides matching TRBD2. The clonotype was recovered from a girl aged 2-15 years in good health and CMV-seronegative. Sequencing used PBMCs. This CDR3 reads CASSLELAEADTQYF. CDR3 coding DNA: TGCGCCAGCAGCTTGGAGCTAGCGGAAGCAGATACGCAGTATTTT.